The sequence of this T cell receptor beta chain was determined in a study of response to subunit inactivated influenza vaccine. Overall study findings and caveats: The authors suggested that few new T cells are recruited per seasonal influenza vaccination.

Germline CDR1 and CDR2: MNHEY and SMNVEV (reference sequence). The CDR3 covers 14 residues. V was clipped by 6 bases and J by 5 bases; unmatched bases: 9. With respect to this clonotype: Its target is unknown.

One entry per CDR3 protein, called by TCRdb with MiXCR from the RT-PCR reads. Counted here are approximately 300,000 distinct CDR3 sequences, about 20% occurring once; the ten biggest clones make up over 9%. The sequence derives from a man aged 50-75 years who received an inactivated influenza vaccine. V and J are TRBV27 and TRBJ1-2, with 7 bases aligning to TRBD1. The sequenced sample was PBMCs from blood, obtained about 19 months after vaccination. CDR3 protein: CASRFRGGGYGYTF. The CDR3 nucleotides are TGTGCCAGCAGATTCAGAGGGGGCGGTTATGGCTACACCTTC.